This is a list of T cell receptor beta chains from one sample in a study of blood T cell repertoires in COVID-19. Generated by immunoSEQ multiplex PCR, the TCRdb table keeps only in-frame clones and is missing some. The profile shows a few hundred thousand clones, over 75% of them singletons. The specimen was peripheral blood. The receptors were gathered from a human donor in a cohort sampled during active COVID-19. Each CDR3 is given with its conserved first and last residue. D genes are given only for firm matches. Expanded clones are given a class, and other clones once, few, many or no size at all.

d_gene	abundance	v_gene	j_gene	CDR3nt	CDR3aa
TRBD1	-	TRBV7-3	TRBJ1-6	TGTGCCAGCAGCTTCACAGGGGTCGGGTCACCCCTCCACTTT	CASSFTGVGSPLHF
TRBD1	-	TRBV19	TRBJ2-5	TGTGCCAGTAGTAGACAGGGATGGCCCCAAGAGACCCAGTACTTC	CASSRQGWPQETQYF
TRBD2	-	TRBV3-1/TRBV3-2	TRBJ2-1	TGTGCCAGCAGCCAAGTGGTTAGCGGGAGGTCCAGGCAGTTCTTC	CASSQVVSGRSRQFF
-	-	TRBV4-3	TRBJ2-5	TGCGCCAGCAGCCAAGATGTTAGTGTGGAGACCCAGTACTTC	CASSQDVSVETQYF
-	-	TRBV7-2	TRBJ2-6	TGTGCCAGCCCTGAACGCGCGGGGGCTAGTACTGGGGCCAACGTCCTGACTTTC	CASPERAGASTGANVLTF
-	-	TRBV2	TRBJ1-2	TGTGCCAGCAAGGCAGGGACTAACTATGGCTACACCTTC	CASKAGTNYGYTF
-	-	TRBV7-9	TRBJ1-2	TGTGCCAGCAGCTTAGCGCTCGGGTCGGGCTATGGCTACACCTTC	CASSLALGSGYGYTF
-	-	TRBV7-9	TRBJ2-7	TGTGCCAGCAGCGACAGGTACTACGAGCAGTACTTC	CASSDRYYEQYF
-	-	TRBV3-1/TRBV3-2	TRBJ1-2	TGTGCCAGCAGCCACGTAGGGGTGCCGCCTGAGGGCTACACCTTC	CASSHVGVPPEGYTF
-	-	TRBV18	TRBJ2-2	TGTGCCAGCTCACCGTTTGGAGGGTCGAACACCGGGGAGCTGTTTTTT	CASSPFGGSNTGELFF
TRBD2	-	TRBV4-3	TRBJ2-1	TGCGCCAGCAGCCGAGAGACTAGCGGGGAACGAAATGAGCAGTTCTTC	CASSRETSGERNEQFF
-	few	TRBV6-5	TRBJ1-2	TGTGCCAGCAGAAAGGGGGGGTCTAACTATGGCTACACCTTC	CASRKGGSNYGYTF
TRBD1	-	TRBV19	TRBJ1-4	TGTGCCAGTAGTATATCGACAGGGGAGAGTGAAAAACTGTTTTTT	CASSISTGESEKLFF
TRBD2	-	TRBV7-2	TRBJ2-1	TGTGCCAGCAGCTTAGCTCTAAGTAGCGGGGGATTATACAATGAGCAGTTCTTC	CASSLALSSGGLYNEQFF
TRBD1	-	TRBV28	TRBJ1-4	TGTGCCAGCAGTTTCGGGGACAGGGTCGGCGAAAAACTGTTTTTT	CASSFGDRVGEKLFF
-	once	TRBV18	TRBJ1-6	TGTGCCAGCTCACGAGAGAATTCACCCCTCCACTTT	CASSRENSPLHF
TRBD1	-	TRBV5-1	TRBJ1-1	TGCGCCAGCAGCTTCCGTGACAGGGGTGAAGCTTTCTTT	CASSFRDRGEAFF
-	-	TRBV5-1	TRBJ1-4	TGCGCCAGCGCCCCGGTGACAGGTGGTGAAAAACTGTTTTTT	CASAPVTGGEKLFF
TRBD1	-	TRBV11-3	TRBJ2-1	TGTGCCAGCAGCTTAGGACAGGGAAGGCCCAATGAGCAGTTCTTC	CASSLGQGRPNEQFF
-	-	TRBV20-1	TRBJ2-7	TGCAGTGCTAGTCCGACTACCTCGAGGGAGCAGTACTTC	CSASPTTSREQYF
-	-	TRBV4-3	TRBJ1-2	TGCGCCAGCAGCCAAGCGGTCAACGGCTATGGCTACACCTTC	CASSQAVNGYGYTF
-	medium-sized	TRBV5-6	TRBJ2-3	TGTGCCAGCAGCTTTTTATGGGTCAGGGGGGTAACAGATACGCAGTATTTT	CASSFLWVRGVTDTQYF
TRBD1	-	TRBV12-3/TRBV12-4	TRBJ1-1	TGTGCCAGCAGTTTACCCCCGGACAGGGAAGCTTTCTTT	CASSLPPDREAFF
TRBD1	once	TRBV28	TRBJ2-1	TGTGCCAGCAGTTTAGCGGACAGGGGGCGTGAGCAGTTCTTC	CASSLADRGREQFF
-	-	TRBV12-3/TRBV12-4	TRBJ2-2	TGTGCCAGCACCCCGGGACTGGAAGGGGAGCTGTTTTTT	CASTPGLEGELFF
-	once	TRBV19	TRBJ2-1	TGTGCCAGTAGCCTTATCGGGGACAACTACAATGAGCAGTTCTTC	CASSLIGDNYNEQFF
TRBD2	-	TRBV6-2/TRBV6-3	TRBJ2-3	TGTGCCAGCAGTCTAGCGGGGGGGGACCCAGATACGCAGTATTTT	CASSLAGGDPDTQYF
TRBD1	-	TRBV27	TRBJ2-6	TGTGCCAGCAGATTACAGGGACAGGCTCACTCTGGGGCCAACGTCCTGACTTTC	CASRLQGQAHSGANVLTF
TRBD1	-	TRBV9	TRBJ1-4	TGTGCCAGCAGCGCAGACAGGGGGCGGGGAAAACTGTTTTTT	CASSADRGRGKLFF
-	-	TRBV6-5	TRBJ2-5	TGTGCCAGCAAGGCGGGTCAAGAGACCCAGTACTTC	CASKAGQETQYF
-	-	TRBV6-5	TRBJ1-2	TGTGCCAGCAGATTGACAGTGTTGGGCTACACCTTC	CASRLTVLGYTF